The rows below give T cell receptor beta chains drawn from one sample of a study of post-analysis software for immune sequencing data. TCRdb reprocessed the PCR reads with MiXCR, giving one entry per CDR3 protein. In the table there are about 380,000 distinct CDR3 sequences, about a third of which are singletons. The specimen sequenced was blood. The receptors were gathered from a girl aged 10 to 17 with multiple sclerosis. Each CDR3 is given with its conserved first and last residue. D genes are given only for firm matches. A clone size is listed for some rows: how often the clone was seen (once, few, many), or a class if it is expanded.

.	TRBV7-3	TRBD2	TRBJ2-2	TGTGCCAGCAGCTTGGATAGCGGGGGCCTGAGCACCGGGGAGCTGTTTTTT	CASSLDSGGLSTGELFF
.	TRBV7-9	TRBD2	TRBJ2-1	TGTGCCAGCAGCTTTATAGCGGGGGGATACAATGAGCAGTTCTTC	CASSFIAGGYNEQFF
.	TRBV5-1	.	TRBJ2-3	TGCGCTCGACTCAATTGGAGCGGGCGACGACGAAGGGGCGCAGATACGCAGTATTTT	CARLNWSGRRRRGADTQYF
few	TRBV29-1	.	TRBJ2-7	TGCAGCGTTGGCGTGGCAGCCGGCTACGAGCAGTACTTC	CSVGVAAGYEQYF
few	TRBV20-1	.	TRBJ2-6	TGCAGTGCTTCGGACGTCTACTCTGGGGCCAACGTCCTGACTTTC	CSASDVYSGANVLTF
.	TRBV3-1	.	TRBJ1-1	TGTGCCAGCAGCCCACGGGAGGCGGGTCTCGCTGAAGCTTTCTTT	CASSPREAGLAEAFF
.	TRBV12-3/TRBV12-4	.	TRBJ1-1	TGTGCCAGCAGATGGAACACTGAAGCTTTCTTT	CASRWNTEAFF
.	TRBV5-1	TRBD2	TRBJ2-5	TGCGCCAGCAGCCGCGGACTAGCGGGACAAGAGACCCAGTACTTC	CASSRGLAGQETQYF
.	TRBV30	.	TRBJ2-3	TGTGCCTGGAGTGTAGAGGGGGGTTTCACAGGGACAGATACGCAGTATTTT	CAWSVEGGFTGTDTQYF
.	TRBV20-1	TRBD1	TRBJ2-7	TGCAGTGCCCTCTTCGACAGGGACTACGAGCAGTACTTC	CSALFDRDYEQYF
.	TRBV6-5	.	TRBJ1-1	TGTGCCAGCAGGATTCAGGGTTTTTCTGAAGCTTTCTTT	CASRIQGFSEAFF
.	TRBV2	.	TRBJ1-2	TGTGCCAGCAGTGAGGAAGGGTATGGCTACACCTTC	CASSEEGYGYTF
.	TRBV7-2	TRBD2	TRBJ2-4	TGTGCCAGCAGTCGAGGGGTACAAGCGGGGACGAACATTCAGTACTTC	CASSRGVQAGTNIQYF
.	TRBV28	TRBD1	TRBJ2-3	TGTGCCAGCAGTTTATCGGTAGGGACAGGGGTAGGTGGTACGCAGTATTTT	CASSLSVGTGVGGTQYF
.	TRBV19	.	TRBJ2-1	TGTGCCAGTAGTTCCCGGGACCTCGGAAGCGATGAGCAGTTCTTC	CASSSRDLGSDEQFF
few	TRBV6-4	.	TRBJ2-5	TGTGCCAGCAGTGACACCCAACAGGGCTGGGAGCAGTACTTC	CASSDTQQGWEQYF
.	TRBV7-3	.	TRBJ2-5	TGTGCCAGCAGCTTAACGTACGGGGAGACCCAGTACTTC	CASSLTYGETQYF
few	TRBV29-1	.	TRBJ2-4	TGCAGCGTTGCAGGAGGGCCTGGGAGGACCAAAAACATTCAGTACTTC	CSVAGGPGRTKNIQYF
.	TRBV12-3/TRBV12-4	.	TRBJ2-5	TGTGCCAGCAGTTCACCGCCAGCCCAAGAGACCCAGTACTTC	CASSSPPAQETQYF
few	TRBV20-1	.	TRBJ2-7	TGCAGTGCTAGGGCCCCTCTGTCAAAACGCTCCTACGAGCAGTACTTC	CSARAPLSKRSYEQYF
.	TRBV4-2	.	TRBJ2-2	TGTGCCAGCAGCCACCCCGGGACGCGGGCTGCCGGGGAGCTGTTTTTT	CASSHPGTRAAGELFF
.	TRBV20-1	.	TRBJ1-4	TGCAGTGCGACCGGTCTTTGGGCCACTAATGAAAAACTGTTTTTT	CSATGLWATNEKLFF
few	TRBV12-3/TRBV12-4	.	TRBJ2-3	TGTGCCAGCAGTTCGATGGCTACGCAGTATTTT	CASSSMATQYF
.	TRBV7-9	.	TRBJ1-1	TGTGTCAGCAGCACCCGGGACATCGGTGTCTCTGAAGCTTTCTTT	CVSSTRDIGVSEAFF
.	TRBV6-5	.	TRBJ2-3	TGTGCCAGCAGTGACTTGACAGTACCTTCTAGCACAGATACGCAGTATTTT	CASSDLTVPSSTDTQYF
.	TRBV15	.	TRBJ1-2	TGTGCCACCAGCGCACCCGGGACGGCCTATGGCTACACCTTC	CATSAPGTAYGYTF
many	TRBV12-3/TRBV12-4	.	TRBJ2-7	TGTGCCAGCAGTCCCCTGGACATCTCCTACGAGCAGTACTTC	CASSPLDISYEQYF
many	TRBV18	TRBD1	TRBJ1-4	TGTGCCAGCTCGTCCGACAGGGAACTGTTTTTT	CASSSDRELFF
.	TRBV3-1	.	TRBJ1-1	TGTGCCAGCAGCCAAGGAAGGGGCGGGAACACTGAAGCTTTCTTT	CASSQGRGGNTEAFF
few	TRBV12-3/TRBV12-4	.	TRBJ2-7	TGTGCCAGCAGTTTAATGGGGTACGAGCAGTACTTC	CASSLMGYEQYF
few	TRBV2	.	TRBJ2-7	TGTGCCAGCAGCGCCGACGGGCAGAGGTACGAGCAGTACTTC	CASSADGQRYEQYF
.	TRBV12-3/TRBV12-4	.	TRBJ2-7	TGTGCCGGCAGTACCGCCTACGAGCAGTACTTC	CAGSTAYEQYF
.	TRBV12-3/TRBV12-4	TRBD2	TRBJ2-3	TGTGCCAGCAGTCCCTCCGGCAGGGAGGGACCAGATACGCAGTATTTT	CASSPSGREGPDTQYF
few	TRBV7-2	.	TRBJ2-5	TGTGCCAGCAGCTTAAGTAGCGAGACCCAGTACTTC	CASSLSSETQYF
few	TRBV11-2	TRBD2	TRBJ2-1	TGTGCCAGCAGCCTCGTAGCGGGGGAGTACAATGAGCAGTTCTTC	CASSLVAGEYNEQFF
.	TRBV6-1	TRBD1	TRBJ1-6	TGTGCCAGCATTATGGACAGGGGCAATTCACCCCTCCACTTT	CASIMDRGNSPLHF
.	TRBV6-6	TRBD2	TRBJ2-1	TGTGCCATCGGGACTAAATACAATGAGCAGTTCTTC	CAIGTKYNEQFF
.	TRBV4-1	.	TRBJ1-5	TGCGCCAGCAGCCCCACGGGGGTAGGCAATCAGCCCCAGCATTTT	CASSPTGVGNQPQHF
.	TRBV28	TRBD1	TRBJ1-2	TGTGCCAGCAGTTCCGTACAGGGGGGAACGAACTATGGCTACACCTTC	CASSSVQGGTNYGYTF
.	TRBV7-2	TRBD1	TRBJ1-2	TGTGCCAGCAGAACCGCCGGACAGGGAAACTATGGCTACACCTTC	CASRTAGQGNYGYTF
once	TRBV12-3/TRBV12-4	TRBD1	TRBJ1-2	TGTGCCACCGCCGGGACAGGGAACTATGGCTACACCTTC	CATAGTGNYGYTF
.	TRBV7-9	TRBD2	TRBJ2-5	TGTGCCAGCAGCTTGAGTGGCGGGGGGGCTATGGAGACCCAGTACTTC	CASSLSGGGAMETQYF
few	TRBV15	.	TRBJ2-1	TGTGCCACCAGCAGAGCGAGAGAGGGGCGTTGGGAGCAGTTCTTC	CATSRAREGRWEQFF
.	TRBV13	.	TRBJ2-7	TGTGCCAGCAGCTTAGGAACAGGACCGGGCGCCGAGCAGTACTTC	CASSLGTGPGAEQYF
.	TRBV12-3/TRBV12-4	TRBD2	TRBJ2-1	TGTGCCAGCAGCTGGACTACCGGGGGGGCGGCCAATGAGCAGTTCTTC	CASSWTTGGAANEQFF
few	TRBV21-1	.	TRBJ1-5	TGTGCCAGCAGCAAAGTAAGGAACAGGAACATCAATCAGCCCCAGCATTTT	CASSKVRNRNINQPQHF
many	TRBV15	.	TRBJ1-5	TGTGCCACCGGGCCCCGGCATCAGCCCCAGCATTTT	CATGPRHQPQHF
.	TRBV24-1	TRBD2	TRBJ2-1	TGTGCCACCGGTCTAGCGGGGGGGAATGAGCAGTTCTTC	CATGLAGGNEQFF
.	TRBV7-2	.	TRBJ2-7	TGTGCCAGCAGCCCCCCCTTAGGGGACTACGAGCAGTACTTC	CASSPPLGDYEQYF
.	TRBV11-2	TRBD1	TRBJ2-3	TGTGCCAGCAGCTTAACAGGGGCAAGGATAGATACGCAGTATTTT	CASSLTGARIDTQYF
.	TRBV11-2	.	TRBJ1-6	TGTGCCAGCAGCTTAACGCCGCAAACGCGGTATTCACCCCTCCACTTT	CASSLTPQTRYSPLHF
.	TRBV28	.	TRBJ2-7	TGTGCCAGCAGTGGCGACATCGGGGGATACGAGCAGTACTTC	CASSGDIGGYEQYF
.	TRBV28	.	TRBJ1-5	TGTGCCTCCCTAGGGGGGGGTTATCAGCCCCAGCATTTT	CASLGGGYQPQHF
few	TRBV7-2	.	TRBJ1-5	TGTGCCAGCAGCTTAGCGACAGGCAAGCAGCCCCAGCATTTT	CASSLATGKQPQHF
.	TRBV4-1	TRBD2	TRBJ2-5	TGCGCCAGCAGCCAACCAGCGGGGGAGCTCGCCAGAGCCCAGTACTTC	CASSQPAGELARAQYF
.	TRBV10-3	.	TRBJ2-6	TGTGCCATCGGAGGGGGAGACTCCGGGGCCAACGTCCTGACTTTC	CAIGGGDSGANVLTF
.	TRBV6-2/TRBV6-3	.	TRBJ2-7	TGTGCCAGCAGTTACTCATCCGGGACAACCTACGAGCAGTACTTC	CASSYSSGTTYEQYF